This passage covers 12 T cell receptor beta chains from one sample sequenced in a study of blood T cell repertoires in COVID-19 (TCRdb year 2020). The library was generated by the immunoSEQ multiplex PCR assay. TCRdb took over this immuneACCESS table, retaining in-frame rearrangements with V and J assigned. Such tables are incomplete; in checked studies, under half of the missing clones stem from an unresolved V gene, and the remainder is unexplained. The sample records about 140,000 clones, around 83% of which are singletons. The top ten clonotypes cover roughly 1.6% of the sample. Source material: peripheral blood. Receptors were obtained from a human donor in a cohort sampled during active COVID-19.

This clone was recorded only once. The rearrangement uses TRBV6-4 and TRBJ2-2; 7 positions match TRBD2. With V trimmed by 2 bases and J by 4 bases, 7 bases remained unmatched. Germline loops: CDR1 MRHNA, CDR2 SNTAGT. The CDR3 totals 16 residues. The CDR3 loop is CASSDGSGRATGELFF. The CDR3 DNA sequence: TGTGCCAGCAGTGACGGTTCAGGGAGGGCCACCGGGGAGCTGTTTTTT.

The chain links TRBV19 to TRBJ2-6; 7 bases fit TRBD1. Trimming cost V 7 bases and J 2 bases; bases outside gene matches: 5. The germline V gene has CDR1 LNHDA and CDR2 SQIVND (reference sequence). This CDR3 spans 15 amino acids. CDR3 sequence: CASKKGATGANVLTF. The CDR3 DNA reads TGTGCCAGTAAAAAGGGGGCGACTGGGGCCAACGTCCTGACTTTC.

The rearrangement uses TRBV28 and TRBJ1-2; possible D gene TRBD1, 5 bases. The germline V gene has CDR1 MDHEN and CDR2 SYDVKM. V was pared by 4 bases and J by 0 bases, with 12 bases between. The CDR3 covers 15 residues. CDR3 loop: CASSSPDTPNYGYTF. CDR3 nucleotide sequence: TGTGCCAGCAGTTCCCCGGACACCCCTAACTATGGCTACACCTTC.

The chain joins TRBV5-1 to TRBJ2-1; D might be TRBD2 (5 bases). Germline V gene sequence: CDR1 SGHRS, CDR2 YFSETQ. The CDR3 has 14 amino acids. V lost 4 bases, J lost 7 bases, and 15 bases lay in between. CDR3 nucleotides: TGCGCCAGCAGCCGACTCCCGGGGATTAATGAGCAGTTCTTC. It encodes CASSRLPGINEQFF.

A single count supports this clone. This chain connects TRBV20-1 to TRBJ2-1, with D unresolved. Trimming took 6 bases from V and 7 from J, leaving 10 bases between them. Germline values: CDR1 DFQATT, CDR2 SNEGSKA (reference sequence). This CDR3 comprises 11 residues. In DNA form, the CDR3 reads TGCAGTGCCCCCTGGCTGAATGAGCAGTTCTTC. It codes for CSAPWLNEQFF.

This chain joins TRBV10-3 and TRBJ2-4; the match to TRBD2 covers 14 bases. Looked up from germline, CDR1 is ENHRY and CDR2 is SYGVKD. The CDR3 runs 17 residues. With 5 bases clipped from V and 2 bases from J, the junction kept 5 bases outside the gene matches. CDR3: CAISPGLAGGPKNIQYF. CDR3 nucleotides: TGTGCCATCAGTCCCGGACTAGCGGGAGGACCCAAAAACATTCAGTACTTC.

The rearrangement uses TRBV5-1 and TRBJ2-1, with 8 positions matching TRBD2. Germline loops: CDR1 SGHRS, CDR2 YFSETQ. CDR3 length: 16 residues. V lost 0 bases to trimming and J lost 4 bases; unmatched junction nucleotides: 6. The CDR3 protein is CASSLVREGLYNEQFF. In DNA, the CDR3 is TGCGCCAGCAGCTTGGTCCGGGAGGGCCTATACAATGAGCAGTTCTTC.

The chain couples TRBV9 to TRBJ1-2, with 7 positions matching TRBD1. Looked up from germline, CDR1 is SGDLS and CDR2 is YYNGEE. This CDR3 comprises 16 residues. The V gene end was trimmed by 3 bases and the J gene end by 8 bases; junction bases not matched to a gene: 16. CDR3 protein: CASSARGTAQRGGYTF. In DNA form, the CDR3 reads TGTGCCAGCAGCGCGAGAGGGACAGCCCAAAGGGGAGGCTACACCTTC.

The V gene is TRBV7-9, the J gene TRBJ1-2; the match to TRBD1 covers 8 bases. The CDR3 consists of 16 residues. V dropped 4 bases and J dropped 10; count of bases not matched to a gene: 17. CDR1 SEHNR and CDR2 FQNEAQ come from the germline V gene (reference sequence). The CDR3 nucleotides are TGTGCCAGCAGCTATCTCTCCCCCGGGACAGGCGTAACCTACACCTTC. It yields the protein CASSYLSPGTGVTYTF.

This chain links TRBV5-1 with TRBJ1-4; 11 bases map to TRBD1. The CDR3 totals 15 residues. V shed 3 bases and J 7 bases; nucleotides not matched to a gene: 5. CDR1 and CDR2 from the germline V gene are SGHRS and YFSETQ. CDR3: CASSSGQGAGEKLFF. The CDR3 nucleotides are TGCGCCAGCAGCTCTGGACAGGGGGCTGGTGAAAAACTGTTTTTT.

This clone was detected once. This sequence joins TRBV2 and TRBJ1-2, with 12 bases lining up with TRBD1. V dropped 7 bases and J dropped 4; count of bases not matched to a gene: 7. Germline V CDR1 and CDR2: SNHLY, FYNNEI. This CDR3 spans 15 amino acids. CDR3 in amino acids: CASTPGTGGVYGYTF. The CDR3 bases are TGTGCCAGCACCCCCGGGACAGGGGGCGTCTATGGCTACACCTTC.

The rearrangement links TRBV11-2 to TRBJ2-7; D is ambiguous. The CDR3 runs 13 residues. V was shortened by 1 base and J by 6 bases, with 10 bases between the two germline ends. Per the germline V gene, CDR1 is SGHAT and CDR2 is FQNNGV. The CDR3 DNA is TGTGCCAGCAGCTTAGCTCGGGTGGGCGAGCAGTACTTC. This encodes CASSLARVGEQYF.